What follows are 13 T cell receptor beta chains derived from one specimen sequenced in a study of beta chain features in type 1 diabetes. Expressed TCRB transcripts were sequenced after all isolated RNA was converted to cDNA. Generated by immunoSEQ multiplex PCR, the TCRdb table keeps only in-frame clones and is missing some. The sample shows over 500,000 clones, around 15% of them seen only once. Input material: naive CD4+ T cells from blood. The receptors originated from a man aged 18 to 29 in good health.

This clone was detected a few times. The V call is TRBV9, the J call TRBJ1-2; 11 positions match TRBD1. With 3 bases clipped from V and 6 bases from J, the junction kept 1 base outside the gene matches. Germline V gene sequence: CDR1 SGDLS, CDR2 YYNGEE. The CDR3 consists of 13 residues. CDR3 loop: CASSAGQGDGYTF. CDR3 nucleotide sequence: TGTGCCAGCAGCGCGGGACAGGGGGATGGCTACACCTTC.

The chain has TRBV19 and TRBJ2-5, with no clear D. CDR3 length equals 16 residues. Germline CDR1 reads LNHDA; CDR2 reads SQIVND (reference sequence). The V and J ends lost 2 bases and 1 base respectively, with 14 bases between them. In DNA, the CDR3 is TGTGCCAGTAGTATAACCGCCGGTGGGATCCAAGAGACCCAGTACTTC. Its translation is CASSITAGGIQETQYF.

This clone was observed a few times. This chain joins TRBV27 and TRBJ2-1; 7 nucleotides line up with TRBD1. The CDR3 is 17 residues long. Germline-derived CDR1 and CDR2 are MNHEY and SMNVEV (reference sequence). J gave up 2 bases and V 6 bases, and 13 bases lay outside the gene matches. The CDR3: CASRIHATGSTYNEQFF. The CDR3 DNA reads TGTGCCAGCAGGATTCACGCGACAGGGAGCACCTACAATGAGCAGTTCTTC.

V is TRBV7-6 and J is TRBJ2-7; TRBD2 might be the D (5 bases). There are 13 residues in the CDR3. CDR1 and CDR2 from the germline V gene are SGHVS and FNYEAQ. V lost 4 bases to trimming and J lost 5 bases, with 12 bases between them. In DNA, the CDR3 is TGTGCCAGCAGCTCGGACTTTCCCAACGAGCAGTACTTC. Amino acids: CASSSDFPNEQYF.

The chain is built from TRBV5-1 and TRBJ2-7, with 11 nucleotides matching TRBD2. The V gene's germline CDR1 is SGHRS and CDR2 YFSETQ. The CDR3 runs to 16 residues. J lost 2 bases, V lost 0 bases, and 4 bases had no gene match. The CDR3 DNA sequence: TGCGCCAGCAGCTTGGGAGGGACTAGCGGTACCTACGAGCAGTACTTC. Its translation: CASSLGGTSGTYEQYF.

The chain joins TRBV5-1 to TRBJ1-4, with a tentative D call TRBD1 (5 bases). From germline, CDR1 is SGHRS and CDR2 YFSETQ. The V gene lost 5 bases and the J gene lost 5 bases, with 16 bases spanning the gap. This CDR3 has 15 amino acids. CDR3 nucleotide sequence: TGCGCCAGCAGATTGATGGGGGTCAAGAATGAAAAACTGTTTTTT. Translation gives CASRLMGVKNEKLFF. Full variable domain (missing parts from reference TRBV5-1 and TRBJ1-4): KAGVTQTPRYLIKTRGQQVTLSCSPISGHRSVSWYQQTPGQGLQFLFEYFSETQRNKGNFPGRFSGRQFSNSRSEMNVSTLELGDSALYLCASRLMGVKNEKLFFGSGTQLSVL.

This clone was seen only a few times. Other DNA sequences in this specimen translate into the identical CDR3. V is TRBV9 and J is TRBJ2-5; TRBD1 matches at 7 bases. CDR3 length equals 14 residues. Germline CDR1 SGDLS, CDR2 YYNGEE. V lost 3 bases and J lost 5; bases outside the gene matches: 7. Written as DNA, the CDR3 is TGTGCCAGCAGCGCTCAACAGGGGTGGGAGACCCAGTACTTC. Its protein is CASSAQQGWETQYF.

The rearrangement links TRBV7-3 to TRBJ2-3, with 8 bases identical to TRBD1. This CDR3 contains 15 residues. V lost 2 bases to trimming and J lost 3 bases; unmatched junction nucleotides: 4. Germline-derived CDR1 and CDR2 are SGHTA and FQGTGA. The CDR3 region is CASSLSRTGTDTQYF. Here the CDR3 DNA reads TGTGCCAGCAGCTTATCCCGGACAGGGACAGATACGCAGTATTTT.

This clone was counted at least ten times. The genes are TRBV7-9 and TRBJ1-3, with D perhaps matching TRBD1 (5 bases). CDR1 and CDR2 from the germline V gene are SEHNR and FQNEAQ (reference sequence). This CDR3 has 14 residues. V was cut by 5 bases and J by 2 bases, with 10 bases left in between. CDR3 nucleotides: TGTGCCAGCAGCCAACGGACACCTGGAAACACCATATATTTT. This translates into CASSQRTPGNTIYF.

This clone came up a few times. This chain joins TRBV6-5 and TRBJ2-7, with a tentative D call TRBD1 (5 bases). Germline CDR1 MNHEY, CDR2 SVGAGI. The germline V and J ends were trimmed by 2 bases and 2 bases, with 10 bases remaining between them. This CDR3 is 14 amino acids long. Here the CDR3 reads CASSYAAGPYEQYF. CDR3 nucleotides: TGTGCCAGCAGTTACGCGGCAGGGCCCTACGAGCAGTACTTC.

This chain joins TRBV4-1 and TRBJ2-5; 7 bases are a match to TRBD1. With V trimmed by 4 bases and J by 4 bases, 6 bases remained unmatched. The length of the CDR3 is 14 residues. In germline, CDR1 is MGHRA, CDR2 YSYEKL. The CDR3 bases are TGCGCCAGCAGCCGGGGACAGATAGCAGAGACCCAGTACTTC. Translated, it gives CASSRGQIAETQYF.

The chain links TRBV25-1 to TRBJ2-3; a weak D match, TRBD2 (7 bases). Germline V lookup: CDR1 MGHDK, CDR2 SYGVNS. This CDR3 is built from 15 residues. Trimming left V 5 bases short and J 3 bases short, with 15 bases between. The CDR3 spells CASSRVGGPTDTQYF. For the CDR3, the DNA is TGTGCCAGCAGTCGAGTCGGGGGGCCGACAGATACGCAGTATTTT.

The CDR3 region is CAWKEGQAFIGYTF. The CDR3 DNA reads TGTGCCTGGAAGGAGGGACAGGCCTTTATCGGCTACACCTTC. The V gene is TRBV30, the J gene TRBJ1-2; 8 nucleotides agree with TRBD1. The ends lost 4 bases at V and 8 bases at J; junction bases unmatched: 12. This CDR3 has 14 residues. CDR1 and CDR2 from the germline V gene are GTSNPN and SVGIG (reference sequence).